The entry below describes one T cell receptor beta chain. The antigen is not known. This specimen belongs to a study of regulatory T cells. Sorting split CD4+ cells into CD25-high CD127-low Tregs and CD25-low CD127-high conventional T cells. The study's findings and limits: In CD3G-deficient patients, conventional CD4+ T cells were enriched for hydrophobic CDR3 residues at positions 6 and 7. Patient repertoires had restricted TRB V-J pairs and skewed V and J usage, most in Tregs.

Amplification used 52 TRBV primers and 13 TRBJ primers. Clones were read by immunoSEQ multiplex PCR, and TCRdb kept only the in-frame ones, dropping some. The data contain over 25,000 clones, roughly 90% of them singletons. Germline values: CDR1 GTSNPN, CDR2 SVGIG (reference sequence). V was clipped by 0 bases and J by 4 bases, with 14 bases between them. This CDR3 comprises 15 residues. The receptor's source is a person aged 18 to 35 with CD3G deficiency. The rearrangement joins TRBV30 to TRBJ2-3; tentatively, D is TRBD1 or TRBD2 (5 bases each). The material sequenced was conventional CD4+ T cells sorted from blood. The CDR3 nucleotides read TGTGCCTGGAGTGTTGGGGACGGGCAGGCAGATACGCAGTATTTT. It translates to CAWSVGDGQADTQYF.